One sample yielded the 2 T cell receptor beta chains listed below, sequenced in a study of shared clonotypes between healthy human individuals (dated by TCRdb to about 2020). Library preparation used the immunoSEQ multiplex PCR assay. TCRdb retrieved this table from immuneACCESS and kept in-frame rearrangements only. Not all clones are present; in checked studies, unresolved V genes account for under half, and no reason is known for the remainder. The sample table holds 850,000 to 1,200,000 clones, of which roughly 75% were seen once. Approximately 1.5% of the sample is in the top ten clones. Sample: memory CD4+ T cells sorted from blood. The cell subset or site label, as the study defines it: CD45RA-negative fraction. Receptor source: a man aged 18 to 29 in good health.

The chain combines TRBV29-1 with TRBJ1-2; 11 bases match TRBD1. Germline V gene lookup returns CDR1 SQVTM and CDR2 ANQGSEA. V dropped 4 bases and J dropped 8; count of bases not matched to a gene: 9. There are 14 residues in the CDR3. In nucleotides, the CDR3 is TGCAGCGTTGGCGGGGGACAGGGGGACGTAGGCTACACCTTC. This sequence encodes CSVGGGQGDVGYTF.

The rearrangement links TRBV18 to TRBJ1-2; D gene uncertain. The CDR3 length is 15 residues. Germline loops: CDR1 KGHSH, CDR2 LQKENI. V was shortened by 0 bases and J by 3 bases, with 11 bases between the two germline ends. The DNA of the CDR3 is TGTGCCAGCTCACCACCGGGTGGTGGGGACTATGGCTACACCTTC. Its translation: CASSPPGGGDYGYTF.